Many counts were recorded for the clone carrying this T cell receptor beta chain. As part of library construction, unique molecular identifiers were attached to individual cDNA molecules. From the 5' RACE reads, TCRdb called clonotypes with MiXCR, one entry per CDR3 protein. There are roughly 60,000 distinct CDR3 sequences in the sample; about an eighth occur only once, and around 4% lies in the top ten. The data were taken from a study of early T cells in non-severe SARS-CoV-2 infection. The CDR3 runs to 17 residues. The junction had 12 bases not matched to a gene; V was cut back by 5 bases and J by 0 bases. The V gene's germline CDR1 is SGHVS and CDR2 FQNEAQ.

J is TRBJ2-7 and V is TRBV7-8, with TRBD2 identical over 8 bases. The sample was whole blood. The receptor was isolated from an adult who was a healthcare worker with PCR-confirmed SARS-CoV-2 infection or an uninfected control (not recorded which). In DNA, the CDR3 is TGTGCCAGCAGCGGATCGTATCGCGGGGGGTTCTCCTACGAGCAGTACTTC. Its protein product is CASSGSYRGGFSYEQYF. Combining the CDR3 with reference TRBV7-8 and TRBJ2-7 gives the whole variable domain GAGVSQSPRYKVAKRGQDVALRCDPISGHVSLFWYQQALGQGPEFLTYFQNEAQLDKSGLPSDRFFAERPEGSVSTLKIQRTQQEDSAVYLCASSGSYRGGFSYEQYFGPGTRLTVT.